A single sample gave rise to the 17 T cell receptor beta chains below, sequenced in a study of CD8+ T cells in alopecia areata. RNA, once extracted, was reverse transcribed into cDNA for use as the sequencing template. Sequenced by immunoSEQ multiplex PCR; TCRdb stores in-frame clones only, minus some. Of roughly 200,000 clones listed, approximately 45% were seen once; the top ten hold approximately 2.9%. The treatment here: oral pan-JAK inhibitor, 5-10 mg twice daily. Sequenced material: CD4+ T cells sorted from blood, taken around week 36, from a patient treated with tofacitinib. All receptors come from a human donor with alopecia areata.

This clone has just a few counts. J is TRBJ2-1 and V is TRBV6-4, with D maybe TRBD2 (5 bases). CDR3 size: 13 residues. Per the germline V gene, CDR1 is MRHNA and CDR2 is SNTAGT. V shed 5 bases and J shed 10 bases, with 15 bases lying between them. The CDR3 protein is CASSTILGGEQFF. Here the CDR3 DNA reads TGTGCCAGCAGTACGATCCTTGGCGGGGAGCAGTTCTTC.

This clone was seen only once. V is TRBV27 and J is TRBJ2-2; TRBD1 matches 7 bases. The CDR3 is made up of 16 amino acids. Trimming removed 5 bases from V and 0 bases from J; junction bases left unmatched: 6. The V gene's germline CDR1 is MNHEY and CDR2 SMNVEV (reference sequence). The CDR3 DNA reads as TGTGCCAGCAGTCTCCGACAGGGTTCGAACACCGGGGAGCTGTTTTTT. Its protein product is CASSLRQGSNTGELFF.

The chain uses TRBV27 and TRBJ2-1; 7 bases fit TRBD1. CDR1 MNHEY and CDR2 SMNVEV come from the germline V gene (reference sequence). V shed 4 bases and J 8 bases; nucleotides not matched to a gene: 5. There are 13 residues in the CDR3. The CDR3 DNA reads TGTGCCAGCAGTTCACCGACAGGGTATGAGCAGTTCTTC. This gives the protein CASSSPTGYEQFF.

This clone has more than one count but fewer than ten. The chain combines TRBV10-3 with TRBJ2-1; 11 nucleotides match TRBD2. CDR1 and CDR2 from the germline V gene are ENHRY and SYGVKD. V trimming: 6 bases; J trimming: 4 bases; junction bases outside the gene matches: 5. The CDR3 totals 15 residues. The CDR3 loop reads CAISRTSGPYNEQFF. CDR3 DNA sequence: TGTGCCATCAGCCGGACTAGCGGGCCGTACAATGAGCAGTTCTTC.

The sample holds a few counts of this clone. V gene TRBV11-2 combines with J gene TRBJ1-1, with D perhaps TRBD1 (6 bases). V was trimmed by 3 bases and J by 2 bases, leaving 10 bases between them. This CDR3 comprises 14 residues. Germline V lookup: CDR1 SGHAT, CDR2 FQNNGV. CDR3 DNA sequence: TGTGCCAGCAGCTTCTACAGGGAAAACACTGAAGCTTTCTTT. Its translation is CASSFYRENTEAFF.

The CDR3, as DNA: TGTGCCAGCAGAATCGACAGGGGGTCCTATGGCTACACCTTC. Its translation: CASRIDRGSYGYTF. J is TRBJ1-2 and V is TRBV2; 9 bases map to TRBD1. The CDR3 totals 14 residues. Germline lookup yields CDR1 SNHLY and CDR2 FYNNEI. V was pared by 6 bases and J by 4 bases, with 6 bases of the junction left unmatched.

This clone has just one count. J is TRBJ2-7 and V is TRBV7-2, with 8 bases aligning to TRBD1. Trimming took 0 bases from V and 2 from J; bases not matched to a gene: 3. CDR3 size: 15 residues. Looked up from germline, CDR1 is SGHTA and CDR2 is FQGNSA. CDR3 sequence (DNA): TGTGCCAGCAGCTTAGCGGGGACAGGAACCTACGAGCAGTACTTC. It is translated as CASSLAGTGTYEQYF.

This clone has a handful of counts. V usage is TRBV27 and J usage is TRBJ2-4; 10 bases match TRBD2. V was pared by 4 bases and J by 1 base, with 4 bases of the junction left unmatched. This CDR3 has 16 residues. Germline V gene data show CDR1 as MNHEY and CDR2 as SMNVEV (reference sequence). CDR3 residues: CASSSLAGAAKNIQYF. The CDR3 DNA sequence: TGTGCCAGCAGTTCCCTAGCGGGAGCGGCCAAAAACATTCAGTACTTC.

The chain carries TRBV6-5 and TRBJ2-7; 7 bases align to TRBD2. This CDR3 is built from 15 residues. Germline V gene sequence: CDR1 MNHEY, CDR2 SVGAGI. Germline trimming cut 0 bases from V and 2 bases from J; bases unmatched to any gene: 4. DNA of the CDR3: TGTGCCAGCAGTTACTCTGGGACTACAGCCTACGAGCAGTACTTC. Translated, it gives CASSYSGTTAYEQYF.

Remarks on this clone: This sample includes further DNA sequences coding for the same CDR3. The chain joins TRBV6-5 to TRBJ2-7; 10 bases line up with TRBD2. The CDR3 length is 15 residues. Germline trimming cut 6 bases from V and 3 bases from J; bases unmatched to any gene: 8. CDR1 is MNHEY, CDR2 SVGAGI, per germline. CDR3 loop: CASRPVAGGFYEQYF. The CDR3 DNA sequence: TGTGCCAGCAGGCCCGTAGCGGGGGGTTTCTACGAGCAGTACTTC.

This clone was detected only a few times. This chain connects TRBV27 to TRBJ2-6; D remains unclear. This CDR3 spans 16 amino acids. Germline V gives CDR1 MNHEY, CDR2 SMNVEV (reference sequence). V was cut by 6 bases and J by 4 bases, with 16 bases left in between. The CDR3 coding sequence is TGTGCCAGCAGGCCAATTCGGCCCTCCGGGGCCAACGTCCTGACTTTC. Translating it yields CASRPIRPSGANVLTF.

With respect to this clone: The same CDR3 can be traced to other DNA sequences in this sample. This chain joins TRBV18 and TRBJ2-7, with TRBD1 identical over 10 bases. The CDR3 loop spans 14 amino acids. V lost 3 bases to trimming and J lost 4 bases; unmatched junction nucleotides: 3. The germline V gene encodes CDR1 KGHSH and CDR2 LQKENI. This chain's CDR3 is CASSPGQGVYEQYF. The CDR3 coding sequence is TGTGCCAGCTCACCCGGACAGGGGGTGTACGAGCAGTACTTC.

The rearrangement joins TRBV28 to TRBJ1-5, with 7 bases fitting TRBD1. This CDR3 has 13 amino acids. In germline, CDR1 is MDHEN, CDR2 SYDVKM. Germline trimming cut 5 bases from V and 16 bases from J; bases unmatched to any gene: 14. CDR3: CASSPDKGGSLHF. The DNA of the CDR3 is TGTGCCAGCAGTCCTGATAAAGGGGGCTCTTTACATTTT.

This chain links TRBV15 with TRBJ1-2, with TRBD1 matching over 7 bases. This CDR3 has 15 residues. CDR1 is LNHNV and CDR2 is YYDKDF in the germline V gene (reference sequence). Trimming at V came to 1 base and at J to 1 base, leaving 3 bases not matched to a gene. CDR3 in DNA: TGTGCCACCAGCAGAGGGACAGGTTTTAACTATGGCTACACCTTC. Amino acids: CATSRGTGFNYGYTF.

This chain connects TRBV28 to TRBJ2-7; 7 nucleotides line up with TRBD2. The CDR3 has 15 amino acids. Trimming cost V 5 bases and J 6 bases; bases outside gene matches: 13. The germline gives CDR1 MDHEN, CDR2 SYDVKM. The CDR3 nucleotides are TGTGCCAGCAGTACCGTGGGGAGGGCCCCCGGCGAGCAGTACTTC. Translated, it gives CASSTVGRAPGEQYF.

The CDR3 region has the DNA TGTGCCAGCAGACCGGGACTCACCTACACTGAAGCTTTCTTT. Its translation: CASRPGLTYTEAFF. The V and J genes are TRBV2 and TRBJ1-1; D might be TRBD1 (5 bases). CDR1 and CDR2 from the germline V gene are SNHLY and FYNNEI. Trimming removed 6 bases at V and 3 bases at J, with 14 bases between. The CDR3 has 14 residues.

The chain joins TRBV5-1 to TRBJ2-6; no clear D. V lost 4 bases and J lost 1, with 12 bases in between. CDR1 and CDR2 (germline): SGHRS, YFSETQ. There are 16 residues in the CDR3. In DNA form, the CDR3 reads TGCGCCAGCAGCCTACCGGAAGCGTCTGGGGCCAACGTCCTGACTTTC. It yields the protein CASSLPEASGANVLTF.